This entry features one TCR beta chain sequence. Germline V gene sequence: CDR1 LGHDT, CDR2 YNNKEL (reference sequence). Trimming cost V 1 base and J 7 bases; bases outside gene matches: 1. This CDR3 spans 14 amino acids. These data originate in a study of blood T cell repertoires in COVID-19. Measured with immunoSEQ multiplex PCR; TCRdb has only the in-frame clones, and not every one. This table has 250,000 or so clones, about 90% appearing once. The rearrangement uses TRBV3-1 (or the pseudogene TRBV3-2) and TRBJ1-4; TRBD1 agrees at 9 bases. The receptor was derived from a woman aged 55-75 years with COVID-19, enrolled during active disease. The sequencing sample was made of peripheral blood. As DNA, the CDR3 is TGTGCCAGCAGCCAAGGGACAGGGGCTGAAAAACTGTTTTTT. It specifies CASSQGTGAEKLFF.